These 10 T cell receptor beta chains were sequenced from one sample in a study of T cells in Graves' hyperthyroidism and ophthalmopathy. The investigators amplified TCR beta CDR3 regions from RNA transcripts. A set of HTBI primers served as the primers for a first-round RT-PCR of the TCR CDR3. TCRdb re-called the multiplex PCR reads through MiXCR, storing one row per CDR3 protein. Altogether around 240,000 distinct CDR3 sequences are present, more than 12% being singletons, with the ten largest covering 10% to 15%. The sample consisted of blood. Source of these receptors: a woman aged 40-49 years with Graves' hyperthyroidism that later progressed to Graves' ophthalmopathy.

Concerning this clonotype: A much larger clone sits a single nucleotide away, making a read error possible. This chain links TRBV25-1 with TRBJ1-1, with D maybe TRBD1 (6 bases). The length of the CDR3 is 15 residues. Germline V gene data show CDR1 as MGHDK and CDR2 as SYGVNS. The CDR3 sequence: CASSPRDTMNTEDFF. As DNA, the CDR3 is TGTGCCAGCAGCCCCAGGGACACAATGAACACTGAAGATTTCTTT.

The genes are TRBV5-1 and TRBJ2-1, with 7 bases that match TRBD1. The V and J ends lost 2 bases and 11 bases, in that order; junction bases with no gene match: 16. This CDR3 spans 16 amino acids. The V gene's germline CDR1 is SGHRS and CDR2 YFSETQ. CDR3 bases: TGCGCCAGCAGCTTTGGTTCCGGACACCAGGGGGACAAGCAGTTCTTC. Amino acid sequence: CASSFGSGHQGDKQFF. Complete variable domain (other parts from reference TRBV5-1 and TRBJ2-1): KAGVTQTPRYLIKTRGQQVTLSCSPISGHRSVSWYQQTPGQGLQFLFEYFSETQRNKGNFPGRFSGRQFSNSRSEMNVSTLELGDSALYLCASSFGSGHQGDKQFFGPGTRLTVL.

J is TRBJ1-5 and V is TRBV19; tentative D call: TRBD1 (5 bases). This CDR3 is built from 16 residues. V was clipped by 6 bases and J by 0 bases, with 15 bases between them. CDR1 and CDR2 from the germline V gene are LNHDA and SQIVND (reference sequence). DNA for the CDR3: TGTGCCAGTAGCTTCATGCCGACAGATAGCAATCAGCCCCAGCATTTT. This sequence encodes CASSFMPTDSNQPQHF.

In this sample, this clonotype turned up many times. V is TRBV28 and J is TRBJ1-6; D is undetermined. Germline V gene sequence: CDR1 MDHEN, CDR2 SYDVKM. This CDR3 is 18 amino acids long. V gave up 0 bases and J gave up 5 bases, with 17 bases separating them. The DNA of the CDR3 is TGTGCCAGCAGTTTATGGGCCCCGTTCAGGAAGGATAATTCACCCCTCCACTTT. Amino acid sequence: CASSLWAPFRKDNSPLHF.

This clonotype has at least ten counts. V is TRBV19 and J is TRBJ2-2; D not certain. This CDR3 has 14 residues. The V and J ends lost 3 bases and 1 base respectively, with 6 bases between them. Germline values: CDR1 LNHDA, CDR2 SQIVND (reference sequence). CDR3 amino acids: CASSMGQNTGELFF. DNA for the CDR3: TGTGCCAGTAGTATGGGTCAGAACACCGGGGAGCTGTTTTTT.

This clonotype was picked up many times. The genes are TRBV3-1 and TRBJ2-2, with D unresolved. CDR3 size: 14 residues. Per germline, CDR1 LGHDT and CDR2 YNNKEL (reference sequence). The V and J ends lost 0 bases and 4 bases respectively, with 6 bases between them. The DNA for the CDR3 is TGTGCCAGCAGCCAAGATATCGGCACCGGGGAGCTGTTTTTT. Translating gives CASSQDIGTGELFF.

J is TRBJ2-3 and V is TRBV11-2; 7 bases are shared with TRBD2. CDR1 is SGHAT and CDR2 is FQNNGV in the germline V gene. Trimming removed 3 bases from V and 2 bases from J; junction bases left unmatched: 5. The CDR3 is 15 residues long. In nucleotides, the CDR3 is TGTGCCAGCAGCTTCGGGGGGTACCCCACAGATACGCAGTATTTT. Its translation is CASSFGGYPTDTQYF.

Ten or more counts support this clonotype. The CDR3, as DNA: TGCGCCAGCAGCTTGGTGGGGACTAGCGGGAGCGAGCAGTACTTC. As protein: CASSLVGTSGSEQYF. The chain joins TRBV5-1 to TRBJ2-7; the match to TRBD2 covers 14 bases. J lost 6 bases, V lost 0 bases, and 2 bases had no gene match. CDR3 length: 15 residues. Germline V gene lookup returns CDR1 SGHRS and CDR2 YFSETQ.

This rearrangement joins TRBV2 to TRBJ1-5, with D uncertain. The CDR3 contains 12 residues. The germline V gene encodes CDR1 SNHLY and CDR2 FYNNEI. V lost 2 bases and J 6 bases, leaving 5 bases between the germline ends. CDR3 DNA sequence: TGTGCCAGCAGTGAATTTCCTCAGCCCCAGCATTTT. Translation: CASSEFPQPQHF.

This clonotype has a count of ten or more. The V gene is TRBV3-1, the J gene TRBJ1-1; the D is unclear. V was shortened by 3 bases and J by 6 bases, with 11 bases between the two germline ends. There are 13 residues in the CDR3. Germline values: CDR1 LGHDT, CDR2 YNNKEL (reference sequence). The CDR3 reads CASSQDWMAEAFF. In DNA, the CDR3 is TGTGCCAGCAGCCAGGATTGGATGGCTGAAGCTTTCTTT.